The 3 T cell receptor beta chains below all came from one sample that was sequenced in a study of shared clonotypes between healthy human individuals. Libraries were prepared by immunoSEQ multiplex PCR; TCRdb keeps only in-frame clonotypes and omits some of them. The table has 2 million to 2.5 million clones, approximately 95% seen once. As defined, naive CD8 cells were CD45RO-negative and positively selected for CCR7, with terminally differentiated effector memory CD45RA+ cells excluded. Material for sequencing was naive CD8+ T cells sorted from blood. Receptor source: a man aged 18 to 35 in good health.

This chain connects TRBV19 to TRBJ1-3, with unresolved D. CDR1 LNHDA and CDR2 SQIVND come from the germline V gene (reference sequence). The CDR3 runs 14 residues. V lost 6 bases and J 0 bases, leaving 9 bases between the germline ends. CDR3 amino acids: CASSWGISGNTIYF. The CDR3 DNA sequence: TGTGCCAGTAGCTGGGGAATCTCTGGAAACACCATATATTTT.

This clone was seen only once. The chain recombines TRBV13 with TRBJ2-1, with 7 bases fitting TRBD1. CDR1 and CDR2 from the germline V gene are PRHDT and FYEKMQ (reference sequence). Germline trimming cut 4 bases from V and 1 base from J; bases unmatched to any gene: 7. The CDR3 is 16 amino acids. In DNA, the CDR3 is TGTGCCAGCAGCTCGACAGGGTTTGTGTCCTACAATGAGCAGTTCTTC. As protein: CASSSTGFVSYNEQFF.

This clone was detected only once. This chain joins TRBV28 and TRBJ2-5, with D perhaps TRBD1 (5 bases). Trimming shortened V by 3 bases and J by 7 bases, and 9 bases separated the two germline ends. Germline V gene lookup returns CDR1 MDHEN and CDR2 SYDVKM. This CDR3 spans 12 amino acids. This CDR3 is CASSFFGATQYF. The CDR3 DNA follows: TGTGCCAGCAGTTTTTTTGGGGCGACCCAGTACTTC.